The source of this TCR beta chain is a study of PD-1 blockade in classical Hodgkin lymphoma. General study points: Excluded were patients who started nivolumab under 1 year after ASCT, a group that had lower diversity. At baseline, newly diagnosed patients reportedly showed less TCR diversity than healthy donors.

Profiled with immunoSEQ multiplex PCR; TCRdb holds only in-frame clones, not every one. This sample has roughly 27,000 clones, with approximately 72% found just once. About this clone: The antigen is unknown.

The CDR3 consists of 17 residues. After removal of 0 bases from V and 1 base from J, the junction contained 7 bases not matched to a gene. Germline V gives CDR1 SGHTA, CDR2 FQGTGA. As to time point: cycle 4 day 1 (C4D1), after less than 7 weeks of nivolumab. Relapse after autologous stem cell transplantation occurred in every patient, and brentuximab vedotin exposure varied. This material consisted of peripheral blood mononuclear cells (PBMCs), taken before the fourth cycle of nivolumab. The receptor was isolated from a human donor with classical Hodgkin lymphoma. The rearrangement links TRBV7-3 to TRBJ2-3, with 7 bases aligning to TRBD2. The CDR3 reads CASSLTGGSKGTDTQYF. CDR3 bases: TGTGCCAGCAGCTTAACGGGCGGGAGTAAGGGCACAGATACGCAGTATTTT.